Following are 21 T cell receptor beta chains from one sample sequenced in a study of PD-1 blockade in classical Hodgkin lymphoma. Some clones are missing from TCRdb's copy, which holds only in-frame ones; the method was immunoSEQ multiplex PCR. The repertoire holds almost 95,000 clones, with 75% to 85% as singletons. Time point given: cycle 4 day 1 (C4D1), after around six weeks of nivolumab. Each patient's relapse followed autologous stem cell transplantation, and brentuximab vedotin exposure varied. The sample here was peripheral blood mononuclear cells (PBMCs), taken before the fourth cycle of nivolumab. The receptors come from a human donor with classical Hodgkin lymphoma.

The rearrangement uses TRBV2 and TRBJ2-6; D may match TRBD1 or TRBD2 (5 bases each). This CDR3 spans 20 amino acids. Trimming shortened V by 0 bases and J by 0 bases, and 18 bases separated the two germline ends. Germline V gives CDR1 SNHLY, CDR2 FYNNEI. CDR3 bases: TGTGCCAGCAGTGAAGCAGGGCTCGGGCAGGGAGCCTCTGGGGCCAACGTCCTGACTTTC. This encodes CASSEAGLGQGASGANVLTF.

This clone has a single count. The CDR3 loop is CASSLTGGTDTQYF. The CDR3 coding sequence is TGTGCCAGCAGCTTAACGGGGGGAACAGATACGCAGTATTTT. The chain carries TRBV7-9 and TRBJ2-3, with 7 bases matching TRBD2. The V gene's germline CDR1 is SEHNR and CDR2 FQNEAQ (reference sequence). Trimming at V came to 2 bases and at J to 3 bases, leaving 2 bases not matched to a gene. CDR3 length: 14 residues.

CDR3 coding DNA: TGTGCCAGCAGTTTGGGGACGGGACAGGGCACAGATACGCAGTATTTT. Its protein product is CASSLGTGQGTDTQYF. The genes are TRBV11-3 and TRBJ2-3, with 8 bases lining up with TRBD1. Trimming cost V 6 bases and J 1 base; bases outside gene matches: 9. The germline V gene encodes CDR1 SGHNT and CDR2 YENEEA. The CDR3 consists of 16 residues.

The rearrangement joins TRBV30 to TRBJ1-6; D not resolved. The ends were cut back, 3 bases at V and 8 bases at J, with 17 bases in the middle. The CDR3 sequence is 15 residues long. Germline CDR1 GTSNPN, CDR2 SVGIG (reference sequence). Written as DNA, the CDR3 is TGTGCCTGGAGCCCAATAAAGGGTGCTGATTCACCCCTCCACTTT. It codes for CAWSPIKGADSPLHF.

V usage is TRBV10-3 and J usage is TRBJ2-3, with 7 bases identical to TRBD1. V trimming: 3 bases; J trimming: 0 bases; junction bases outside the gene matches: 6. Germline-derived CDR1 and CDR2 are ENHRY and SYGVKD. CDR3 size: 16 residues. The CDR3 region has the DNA TGTGCCATCAGTGAATTGTGGACAGGAAGCACAGATACGCAGTATTTT. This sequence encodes CAISELWTGSTDTQYF.

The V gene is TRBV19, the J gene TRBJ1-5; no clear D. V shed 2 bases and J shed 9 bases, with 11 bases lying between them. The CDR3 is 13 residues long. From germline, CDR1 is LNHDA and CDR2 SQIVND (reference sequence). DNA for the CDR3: TGTGCCAGTAGTATAACCTCGACGGCGCCCCAGCATTTT. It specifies CASSITSTAPQHF.

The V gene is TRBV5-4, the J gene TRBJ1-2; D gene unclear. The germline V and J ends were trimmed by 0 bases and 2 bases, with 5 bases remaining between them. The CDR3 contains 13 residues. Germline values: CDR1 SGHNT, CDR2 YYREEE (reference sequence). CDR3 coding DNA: TGTGCCAGCAGCTTGGACAGCAACTATGGCTACACCTTC. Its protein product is CASSLDSNYGYTF.

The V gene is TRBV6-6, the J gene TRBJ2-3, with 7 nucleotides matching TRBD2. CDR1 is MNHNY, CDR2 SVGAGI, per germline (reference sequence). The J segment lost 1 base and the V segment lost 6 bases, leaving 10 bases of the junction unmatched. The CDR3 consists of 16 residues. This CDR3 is CASSSLGGSGTDTQYF. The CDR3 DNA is TGTGCCAGCAGCTCCCTTGGCGGGAGCGGCACAGATACGCAGTATTTT.

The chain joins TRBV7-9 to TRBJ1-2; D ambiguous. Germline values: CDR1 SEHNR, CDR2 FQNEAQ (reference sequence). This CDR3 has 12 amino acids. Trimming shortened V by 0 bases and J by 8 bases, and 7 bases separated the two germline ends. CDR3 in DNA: TGTGCCAGCAGCTTAGCCCCTTACGGCTACACCTTC. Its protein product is CASSLAPYGYTF.

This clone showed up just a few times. The CDR3 here is CASYPLPGEGYTF. The DNA of the CDR3 is TGTGCCAGCTACCCCCTCCCAGGGGAAGGCTACACCTTC. The chain couples TRBV2 to TRBJ1-2; perhaps TRBD1 as D (6 bases). The V gene's germline CDR1 is SNHLY and CDR2 FYNNEI. The CDR3 sequence is 13 residues long. Trimming cost V 8 bases and J 8 bases, with 18 bases left between them.

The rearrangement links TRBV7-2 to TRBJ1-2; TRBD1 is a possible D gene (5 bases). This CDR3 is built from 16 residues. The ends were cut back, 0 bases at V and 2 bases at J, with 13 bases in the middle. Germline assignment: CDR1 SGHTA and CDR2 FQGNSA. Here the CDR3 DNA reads TGTGCCAGCAGCTTAGCGGGAACAGGCTCCAACTATGGCTACACCTTC. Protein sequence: CASSLAGTGSNYGYTF.

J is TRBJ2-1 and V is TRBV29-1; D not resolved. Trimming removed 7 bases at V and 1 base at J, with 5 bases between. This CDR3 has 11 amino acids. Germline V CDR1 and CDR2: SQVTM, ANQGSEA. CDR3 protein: CSASSYNEQFF. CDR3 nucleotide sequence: TGCAGCGCCTCTTCCTACAATGAGCAGTTCTTC.

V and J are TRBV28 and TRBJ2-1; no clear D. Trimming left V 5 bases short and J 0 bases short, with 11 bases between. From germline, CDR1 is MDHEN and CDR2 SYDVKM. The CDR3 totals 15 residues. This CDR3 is CASSPLDGSYNEQFF. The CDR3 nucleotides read TGTGCCAGCAGTCCTCTGGACGGCTCCTACAATGAGCAGTTCTTC.

As DNA, the CDR3 is TGTGCCAGCAGTTTATCACTCAGGGGGCAGGGCTACACCTTC. It specifies CASSLSLRGQGYTF. This sequence joins TRBV28 and TRBJ1-2, with 8 bases fitting TRBD1. With V trimmed by 1 base and J by 8 bases, 6 bases remained unmatched. This CDR3 has 14 residues. CDR1 is MDHEN and CDR2 is SYDVKM in the germline V gene.

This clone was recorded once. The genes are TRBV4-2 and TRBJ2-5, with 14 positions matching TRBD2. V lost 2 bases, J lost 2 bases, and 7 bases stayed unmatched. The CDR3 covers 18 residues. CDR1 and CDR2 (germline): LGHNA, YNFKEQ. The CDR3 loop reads CASSQPGLAGAGQETQYF. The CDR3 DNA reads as TGTGCCAGCAGCCAACCGGGACTAGCGGGAGCCGGGCAAGAGACCCAGTACTTC.

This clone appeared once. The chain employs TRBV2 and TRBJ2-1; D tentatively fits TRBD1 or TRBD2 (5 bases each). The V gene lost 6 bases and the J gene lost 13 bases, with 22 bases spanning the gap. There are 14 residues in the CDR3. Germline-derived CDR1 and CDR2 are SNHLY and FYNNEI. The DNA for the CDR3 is TGTGCCAGCAGAGATGGGACCAGCGCCGAGCGACAGTTCTTC. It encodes CASRDGTSAERQFF. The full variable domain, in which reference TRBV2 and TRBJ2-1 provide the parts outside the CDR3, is EPEVTQTPSHQVTQMGQEVILRCVPISNHLYFYWYRQILGQKVEFLVSFYNNEISEKSEIFDDQFSVERPDGSNFTLKIRSTKLEDSAMYFCASRDGTSAERQFFGPGTRLTVL.

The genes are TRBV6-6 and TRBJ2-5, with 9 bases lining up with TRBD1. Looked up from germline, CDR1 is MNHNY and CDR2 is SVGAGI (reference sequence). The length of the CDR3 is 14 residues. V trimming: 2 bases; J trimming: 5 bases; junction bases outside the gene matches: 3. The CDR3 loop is CASSYGTGSETQYF. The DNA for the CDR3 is TGTGCCAGCAGTTACGGGACAGGGTCGGAGACCCAGTACTTC.

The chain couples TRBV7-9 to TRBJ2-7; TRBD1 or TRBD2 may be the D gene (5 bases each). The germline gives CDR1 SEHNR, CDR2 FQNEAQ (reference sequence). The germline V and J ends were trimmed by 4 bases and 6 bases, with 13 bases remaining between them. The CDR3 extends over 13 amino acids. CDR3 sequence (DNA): TGTGCCAGCAGCTCGGACGGGACGGGCGAGCAGTACTTC. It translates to CASSSDGTGEQYF.

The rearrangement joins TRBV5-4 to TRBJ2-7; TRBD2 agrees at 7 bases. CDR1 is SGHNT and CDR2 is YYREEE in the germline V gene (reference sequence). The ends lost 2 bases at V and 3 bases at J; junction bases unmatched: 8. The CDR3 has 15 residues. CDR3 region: CASSFSGPGLYEQYF. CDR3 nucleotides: TGTGCCAGCAGCTTTAGCGGGCCCGGCCTCTACGAGCAGTACTTC.

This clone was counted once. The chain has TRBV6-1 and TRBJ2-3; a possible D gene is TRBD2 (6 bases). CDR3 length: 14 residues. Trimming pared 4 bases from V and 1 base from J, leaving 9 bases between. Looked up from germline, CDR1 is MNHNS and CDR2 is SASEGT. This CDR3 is CASSASGRTDTQYF. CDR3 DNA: TGTGCCAGCAGTGCAAGCGGGCGCACAGATACGCAGTATTTT.

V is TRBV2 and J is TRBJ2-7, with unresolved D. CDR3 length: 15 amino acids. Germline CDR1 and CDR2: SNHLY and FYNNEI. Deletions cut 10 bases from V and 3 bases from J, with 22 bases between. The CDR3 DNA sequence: TGTGCCACCCATGGGAAGCCGGGCCCCTACTACGAGCAGTACTTC. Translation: CATHGKPGPYYEQYF. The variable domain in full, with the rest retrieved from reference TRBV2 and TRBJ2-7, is EPEVTQTPSHQVTQMGQEVILRCVPISNHLYFYWYRQILGQKVEFLVSFYNNEISEKSEIFDDQFSVERPDGSNFTLKIRSTKLEDSAMYFCATHGKPGPYYEQYFGPGTRLTVT.